This T cell receptor (beta chain) was recorded in a study of shared T cell receptors in the human thymus. The V and J ends lost 0 bases and 0 bases, in that order; junction bases with no gene match: 19. The CDR3 totals 21 residues. Germline V gene data show CDR1 as SGHDN and CDR2 as FVKESK. Measured with immunoSEQ multiplex PCR; TCRdb has only the in-frame clones, and not every one. The sample lists over 350,000 clones, just under 95% occurring once. The sequence was collected from a human donor. Sequenced material: thymocytes. The chain joins TRBV14 to TRBJ2-7; 8 nucleotides agree with TRBD1. The DNA of the CDR3 is TGTGCCAGCAGCCAAGAAGGGGAGAGTGGCAGGGGGCACCACAGCTCCTACGAGCAGTACTTC. It translates to CASSQEGESGRGHHSSYEQYF. Based on the CDR3 plus reference TRBV14 and TRBJ2-7, the full variable domain is EAGVTQFPSHSVIEKGQTVTLRCDPISGHDNLYWYRRVMGKEIKFLLHFVKESKQDESGMPNNRFLAERTGGTYSTLKVQPAELEDSGVYFCASSQEGESGRGHHSSYEQYFGPGTRLTVT.